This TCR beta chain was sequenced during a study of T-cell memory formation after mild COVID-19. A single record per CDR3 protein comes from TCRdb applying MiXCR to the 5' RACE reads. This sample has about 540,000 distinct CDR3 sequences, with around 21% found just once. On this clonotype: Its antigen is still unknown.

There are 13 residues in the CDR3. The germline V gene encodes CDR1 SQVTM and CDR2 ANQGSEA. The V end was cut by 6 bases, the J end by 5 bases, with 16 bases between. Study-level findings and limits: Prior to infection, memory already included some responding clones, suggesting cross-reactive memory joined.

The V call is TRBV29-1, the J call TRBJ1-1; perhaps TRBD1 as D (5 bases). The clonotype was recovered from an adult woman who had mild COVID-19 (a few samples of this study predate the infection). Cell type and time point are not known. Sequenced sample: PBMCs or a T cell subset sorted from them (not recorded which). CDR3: CSVQKGRGTEAFF. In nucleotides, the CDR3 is TGCAGCGTGCAAAAGGGACGGGGGACTGAAGCTTTCTTT.